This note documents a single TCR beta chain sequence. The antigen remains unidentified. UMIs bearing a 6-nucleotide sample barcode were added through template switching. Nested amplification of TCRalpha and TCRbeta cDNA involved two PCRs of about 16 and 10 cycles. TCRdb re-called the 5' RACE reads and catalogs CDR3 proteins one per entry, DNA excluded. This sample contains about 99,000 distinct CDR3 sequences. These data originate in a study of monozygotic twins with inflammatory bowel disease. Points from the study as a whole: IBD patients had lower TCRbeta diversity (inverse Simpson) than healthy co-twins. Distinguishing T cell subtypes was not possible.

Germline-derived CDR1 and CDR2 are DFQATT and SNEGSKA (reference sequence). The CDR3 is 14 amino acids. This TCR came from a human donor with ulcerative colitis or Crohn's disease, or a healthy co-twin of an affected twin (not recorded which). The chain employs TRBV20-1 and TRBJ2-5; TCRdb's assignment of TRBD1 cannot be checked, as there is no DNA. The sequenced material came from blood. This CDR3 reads CSASVSFPGETQYF.